The next 9 T cell receptor beta chains were all read from a single sample in a study of PD-1 blockade in classical Hodgkin lymphoma. Time point noted: cycle 4 day 1 (C4D1), after 5 to 7 weeks of nivolumab. With no exception, relapse followed autologous stem cell transplantation in all patients, and brentuximab vedotin exposure varied. Profiling relied on immunoSEQ multiplex PCR, and the TCRdb table lists in-frame clones only, not all of them. This sample has fewer than 95,000 clones, with 65% to 85% found just once. The specimen comprised peripheral blood mononuclear cells (PBMCs), sampled before the fourth cycle of nivolumab. Receptors were obtained from a human donor with classical Hodgkin lymphoma.

This clone came up once. The chain recombines TRBV19 with TRBJ2-2; D is unclear. The CDR3 totals 14 residues. Germline CDR1 reads LNHDA; CDR2 reads SQIVND (reference sequence). Trimming took off 10 bases at V and 5 bases at J, with 17 bases between the two ends. The CDR3 DNA sequence: TGTGCCACCCAGCCGGACGGAGTTACCGGGGAGCTGTTTTTT. Protein sequence: CATQPDGVTGELFF.

The V gene is TRBV15, the J gene TRBJ2-2; D is unclear. From germline, CDR1 is LNHNV and CDR2 YYDKDF (reference sequence). The CDR3 is 15 amino acids. The V gene lost 1 base and the J gene lost 1 base, with 7 bases spanning the gap. The CDR3 DNA sequence: TGTGCCACCAGCAGAGTCCCCTTGAACACCGGGGAGCTGTTTTTT. This gives the protein CATSRVPLNTGELFF.

About this clone itself: No DNA is shown, since the ends of the CDR3 on it are uncertain; the CDR3 is the one TCRdb lists. V is TRBV21-1 and J is TRBJ1-5. TRBV21-1 is a known pseudogene. The CDR3 spans 19 residues, counting both ends. CDR3: CASSKVAAGSTGGNQPQHF.

The rearrangement links TRBV2 to TRBJ2-4, with unresolved D. V was shortened by 10 bases and J by 2 bases, with 15 bases between the two germline ends. Germline V gene data show CDR1 as SNHLY and CDR2 as FYNNEI. This CDR3 is 14 amino acids long. This chain's CDR3 is CAIRQRVTKNIQYF. In DNA, the CDR3 is TGTGCCATCCGACAACGCGTGACCAAAAACATTCAGTACTTC.

The chain recombines TRBV29-1 with TRBJ2-7; D might be TRBD1 (6 bases). CDR1 SQVTM and CDR2 ANQGSEA come from the germline V gene. The CDR3 runs 14 residues. V was cut by 1 base and J by 2 bases, with 12 bases left in between. Here the CDR3 reads CSVEGRGLTYEQYF. In DNA form, the CDR3 reads TGCAGCGTTGAAGGCAGGGGCCTCACCTACGAGCAGTACTTC.

The CDR3 region has the DNA TGCAGCGTTGAAGCAGTCAGGGGAAACACCATATATTTT. This gives the protein CSVEAVRGNTIYF. The V gene is TRBV29-1, the J gene TRBJ1-3; D is uncertain. The germline V gene encodes CDR1 SQVTM and CDR2 ANQGSEA. The V end lost 1 base, the J end lost 4 bases, and 8 bases lay between the germline ends. The CDR3 totals 13 residues.

The J gene is TRBJ2-2, the V gene TRBV7-2, with a tentative D call TRBD2 (5 bases). The CDR3 is 12 residues long. Looked up from germline, CDR1 is SGHTA and CDR2 is FQGNSA. V was trimmed by 5 bases and J by 8 bases, leaving 9 bases between them. The DNA of the CDR3 is TGTGCCAGCAGCCTACGGGGAGGGGAGCTGTTTTTT. Encoded protein: CASSLRGGELFF. Combining the CDR3 with reference TRBV7-2 and TRBJ2-2 gives the whole variable domain GAGVSQSPSNKVTEKGKDVELRCDPISGHTALYWYRQSLGQGLEFLIYFQGNSAPDKSGLPSDRFSAERTGGSVSTLTIQRTQQEDSAVYLCASSLRGGELFFGEGSRLTVL.

V is TRBV29-1 and J is TRBJ2-7; D not certain. The CDR3 is 12 residues long. V was shortened by 6 bases and J by 2 bases, with 11 bases between the two germline ends. Per germline, CDR1 SQVTM and CDR2 ANQGSEA. As DNA, the CDR3 is TGCAGCGTGCTGTGGGGTCCCTACGAGCAGTACTTC. This codes for CSVLWGPYEQYF.

This chain uses TRBV19 with TRBJ1-5; D gene ambiguous. The germline V and J ends were trimmed by 3 bases and 5 bases, with 8 bases remaining between them. The germline V gene encodes CDR1 LNHDA and CDR2 SQIVND (reference sequence). The CDR3 is made up of 13 amino acids. The CDR3 bases are TGTGCCAGTAGTATGCACGGGGATCAGCCCCAGCATTTT. This translates into CASSMHGDQPQHF.